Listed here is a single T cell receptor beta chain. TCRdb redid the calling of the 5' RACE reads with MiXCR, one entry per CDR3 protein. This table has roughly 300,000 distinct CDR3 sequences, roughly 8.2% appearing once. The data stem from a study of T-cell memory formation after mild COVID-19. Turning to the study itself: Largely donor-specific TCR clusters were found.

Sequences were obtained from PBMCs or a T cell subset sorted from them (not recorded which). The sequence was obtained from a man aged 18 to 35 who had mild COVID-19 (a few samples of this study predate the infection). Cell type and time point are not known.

The CDR3 nucleotides read TGTGCCAGCAGCCAAGAAGGAAGGTACAGGCAGTTCTTC. Its translation: CASSQEGRYRQFF. V is TRBV4-2 and J is TRBJ2-1; unclear D gene. Trimming removed 0 bases at V and 12 bases at J, with 12 bases between. The germline CDR1 and CDR2 sequences are LGHNA and YNFKEQ. This CDR3 spans 13 amino acids.